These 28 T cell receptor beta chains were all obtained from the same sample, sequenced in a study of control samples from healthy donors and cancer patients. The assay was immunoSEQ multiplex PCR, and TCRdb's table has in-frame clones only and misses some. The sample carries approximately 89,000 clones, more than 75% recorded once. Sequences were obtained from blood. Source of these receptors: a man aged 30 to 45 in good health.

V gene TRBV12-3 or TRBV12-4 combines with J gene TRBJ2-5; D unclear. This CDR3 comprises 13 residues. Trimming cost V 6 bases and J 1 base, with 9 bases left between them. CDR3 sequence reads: CASRPPVQETQYF. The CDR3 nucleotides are TGTGCCAGCAGACCTCCGGTCCAAGAGACCCAGTACTTC.

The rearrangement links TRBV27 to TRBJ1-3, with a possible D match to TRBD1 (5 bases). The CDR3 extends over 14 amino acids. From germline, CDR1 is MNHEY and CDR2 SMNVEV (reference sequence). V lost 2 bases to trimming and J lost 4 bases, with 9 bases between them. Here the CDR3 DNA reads TGTGCCAGCAGTTTAGGGGGACTGGGAAACACCATATATTTT. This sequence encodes CASSLGGLGNTIYF.

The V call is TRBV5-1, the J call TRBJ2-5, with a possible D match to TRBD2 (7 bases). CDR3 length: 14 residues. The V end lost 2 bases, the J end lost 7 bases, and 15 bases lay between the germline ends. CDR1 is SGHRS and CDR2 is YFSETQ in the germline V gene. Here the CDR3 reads CASSFGGGRGTQYF. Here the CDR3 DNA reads TGCGCCAGCAGCTTTGGCGGGGGCCGAGGGACCCAGTACTTC.

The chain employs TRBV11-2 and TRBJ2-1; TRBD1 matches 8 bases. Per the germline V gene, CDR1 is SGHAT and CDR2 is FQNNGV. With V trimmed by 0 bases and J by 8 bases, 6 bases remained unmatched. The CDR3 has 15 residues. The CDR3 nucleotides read TGTGCCAGCAGCTTAGAATTCGGACAGGGTTATGAGCAGTTCTTC. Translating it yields CASSLEFGQGYEQFF.

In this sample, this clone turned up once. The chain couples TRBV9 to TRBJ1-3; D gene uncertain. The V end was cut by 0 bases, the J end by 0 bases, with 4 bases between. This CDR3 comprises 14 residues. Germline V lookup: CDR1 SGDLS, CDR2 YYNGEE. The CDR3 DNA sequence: TGTGCCAGCAGCGTAGGGGACTCTGGAAACACCATATATTTT. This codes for CASSVGDSGNTIYF.

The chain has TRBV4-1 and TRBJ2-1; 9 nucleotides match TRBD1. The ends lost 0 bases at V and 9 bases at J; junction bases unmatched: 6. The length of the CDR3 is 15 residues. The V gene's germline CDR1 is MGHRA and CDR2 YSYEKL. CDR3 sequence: CASSQEGTGYSEQFF. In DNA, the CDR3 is TGCGCCAGCAGCCAAGAGGGGACAGGGTATAGTGAGCAGTTCTTC.

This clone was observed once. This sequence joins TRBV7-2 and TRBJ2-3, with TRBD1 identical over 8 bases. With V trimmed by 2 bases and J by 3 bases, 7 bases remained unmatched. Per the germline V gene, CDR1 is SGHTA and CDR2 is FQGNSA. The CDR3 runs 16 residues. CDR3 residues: CASSLRWQGATDTQYF. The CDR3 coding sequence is TGTGCCAGCAGCTTAAGGTGGCAGGGGGCAACAGATACGCAGTATTTT.

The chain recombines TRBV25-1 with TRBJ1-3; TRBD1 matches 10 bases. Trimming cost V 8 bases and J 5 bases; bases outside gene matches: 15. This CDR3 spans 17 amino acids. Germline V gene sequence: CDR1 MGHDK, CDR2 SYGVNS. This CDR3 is CASQQLGLGQGRNTIYF. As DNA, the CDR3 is TGTGCCAGCCAGCAATTGGGGTTGGGACAGGGGAGAAACACCATATATTTT.

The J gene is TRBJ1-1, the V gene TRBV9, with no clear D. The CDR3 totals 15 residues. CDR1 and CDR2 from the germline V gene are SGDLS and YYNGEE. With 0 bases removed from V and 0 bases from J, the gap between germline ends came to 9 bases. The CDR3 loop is CASSVGGSLNTEAFF. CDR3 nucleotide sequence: TGTGCCAGCAGCGTAGGTGGCAGCTTGAACACTGAAGCTTTCTTT. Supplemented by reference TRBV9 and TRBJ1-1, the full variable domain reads DSGVTQTPKHLITATGQRVTLRCSPRSGDLSVYWYQQSLDQGLQFLIQYYNGEERAKGNILERFSAQQFPDLHSELNLSSLELGDSALYFCASSVGGSLNTEAFFGQGTRLTVV.

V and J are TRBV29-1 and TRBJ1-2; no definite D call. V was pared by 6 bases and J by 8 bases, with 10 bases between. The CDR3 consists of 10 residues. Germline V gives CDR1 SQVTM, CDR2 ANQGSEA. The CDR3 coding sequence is TGCAGCGTCCTACAGTACGGCTACACCTTC. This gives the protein CSVLQYGYTF.

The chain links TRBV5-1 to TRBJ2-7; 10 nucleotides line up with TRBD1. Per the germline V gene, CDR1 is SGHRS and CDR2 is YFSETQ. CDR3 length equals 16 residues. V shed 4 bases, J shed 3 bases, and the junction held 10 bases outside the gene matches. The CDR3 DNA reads TGCGCCAGCAGCAAAAGACAGGGGGCTGATGACTACGAGCAGTACTTC. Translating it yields CASSKRQGADDYEQYF. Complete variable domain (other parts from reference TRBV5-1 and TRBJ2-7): KAGVTQTPRYLIKTRGQQVTLSCSPISGHRSVSWYQQTPGQGLQFLFEYFSETQRNKGNFPGRFSGRQFSNSRSEMNVSTLELGDSALYLCASSKRQGADDYEQYFGPGTRLTVT.

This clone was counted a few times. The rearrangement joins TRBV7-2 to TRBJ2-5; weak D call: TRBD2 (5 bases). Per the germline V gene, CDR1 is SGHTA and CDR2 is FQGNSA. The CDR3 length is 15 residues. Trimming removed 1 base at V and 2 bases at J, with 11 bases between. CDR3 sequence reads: CASSLVRGLQETQYF. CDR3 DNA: TGTGCCAGCAGCTTAGTCCGGGGTCTTCAAGAGACCCAGTACTTC.

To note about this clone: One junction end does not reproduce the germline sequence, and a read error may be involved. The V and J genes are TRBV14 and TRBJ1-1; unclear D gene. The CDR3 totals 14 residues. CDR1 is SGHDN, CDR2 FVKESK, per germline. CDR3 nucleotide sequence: TGTGCCAGCAGCCAAATTTTGGGGAACGCTGAAGCTTTCTTT. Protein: CASSQILGNAEAFF.

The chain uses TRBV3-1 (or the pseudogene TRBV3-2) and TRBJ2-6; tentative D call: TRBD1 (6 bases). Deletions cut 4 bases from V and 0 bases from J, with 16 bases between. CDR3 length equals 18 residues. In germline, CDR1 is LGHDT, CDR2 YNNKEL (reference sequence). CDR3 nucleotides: TGTGCCAGCAGCCGCCTAGTCCTACAGGGCTCTGGGGCCAACGTCCTGACTTTC. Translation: CASSRLVLQGSGANVLTF.

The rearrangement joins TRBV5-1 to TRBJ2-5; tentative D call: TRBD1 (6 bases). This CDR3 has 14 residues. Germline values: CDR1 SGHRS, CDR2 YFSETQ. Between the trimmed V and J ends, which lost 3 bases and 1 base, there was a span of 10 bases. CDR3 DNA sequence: TGCGCCAGCAGCTCGGACAGCTTCCAAGAGACCCAGTACTTC. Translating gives CASSSDSFQETQYF.

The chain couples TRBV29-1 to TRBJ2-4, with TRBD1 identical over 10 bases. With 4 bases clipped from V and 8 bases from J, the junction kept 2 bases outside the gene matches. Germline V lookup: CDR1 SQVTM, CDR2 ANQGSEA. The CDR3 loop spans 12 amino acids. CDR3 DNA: TGCAGCGTTGGACAGGGGGCGGACATTCAGTACTTC. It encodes CSVGQGADIQYF.

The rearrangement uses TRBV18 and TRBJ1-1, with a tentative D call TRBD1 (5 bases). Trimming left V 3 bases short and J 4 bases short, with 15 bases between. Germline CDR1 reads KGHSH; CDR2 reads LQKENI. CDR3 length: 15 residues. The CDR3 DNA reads TGTGCCAGCTCACCCCGCTCCGGGCAGGGCACTGAAGCTTTCTTT. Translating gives CASSPRSGQGTEAFF.

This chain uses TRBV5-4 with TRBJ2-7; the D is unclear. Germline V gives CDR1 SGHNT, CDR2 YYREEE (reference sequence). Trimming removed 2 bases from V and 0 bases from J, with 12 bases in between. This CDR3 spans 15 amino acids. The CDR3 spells CASSFGGVSSYEQYV. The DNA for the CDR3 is TGTGCCAGCAGCTTTGGCGGCGTGAGCTCCTACGAGCAGTACGTC.

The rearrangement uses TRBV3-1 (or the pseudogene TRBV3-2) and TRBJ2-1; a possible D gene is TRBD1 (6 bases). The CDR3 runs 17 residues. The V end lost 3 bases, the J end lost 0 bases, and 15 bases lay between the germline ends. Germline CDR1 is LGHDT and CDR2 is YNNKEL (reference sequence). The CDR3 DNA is TGTGCCAGCAGCCAGCGCACAGGGAAAGTCTCCTACAATGAGCAGTTCTTC. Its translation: CASSQRTGKVSYNEQFF.

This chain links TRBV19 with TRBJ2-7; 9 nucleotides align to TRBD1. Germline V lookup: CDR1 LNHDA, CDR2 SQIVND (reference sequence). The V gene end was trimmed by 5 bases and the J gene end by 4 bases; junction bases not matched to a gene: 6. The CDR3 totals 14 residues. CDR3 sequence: CASSDRDRVYEQYF. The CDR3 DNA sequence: TGTGCCAGTAGTGACCGGGACAGGGTTTACGAGCAGTACTTC.

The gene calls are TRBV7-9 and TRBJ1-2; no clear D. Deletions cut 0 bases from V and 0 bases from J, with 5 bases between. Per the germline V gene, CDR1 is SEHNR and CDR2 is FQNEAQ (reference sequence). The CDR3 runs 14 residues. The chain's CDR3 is CASSLAQANYGYTF. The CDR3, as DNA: TGTGCCAGCAGCTTAGCCCAAGCTAACTATGGCTACACCTTC.

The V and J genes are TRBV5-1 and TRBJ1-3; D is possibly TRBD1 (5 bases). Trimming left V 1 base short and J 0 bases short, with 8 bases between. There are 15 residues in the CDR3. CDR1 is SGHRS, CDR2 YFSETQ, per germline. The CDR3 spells CASSLSQGSGNTIYF. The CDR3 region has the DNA TGCGCCAGCAGCTTGTCTCAGGGCTCTGGAAACACCATATATTTT.

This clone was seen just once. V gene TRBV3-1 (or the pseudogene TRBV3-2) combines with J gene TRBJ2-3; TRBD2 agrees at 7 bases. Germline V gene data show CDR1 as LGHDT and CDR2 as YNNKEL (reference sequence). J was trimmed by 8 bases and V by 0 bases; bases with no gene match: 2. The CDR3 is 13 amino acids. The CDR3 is CASSQEGGGTQYF. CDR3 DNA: TGTGCCAGCAGCCAAGAAGGCGGGGGTACGCAGTATTTT.

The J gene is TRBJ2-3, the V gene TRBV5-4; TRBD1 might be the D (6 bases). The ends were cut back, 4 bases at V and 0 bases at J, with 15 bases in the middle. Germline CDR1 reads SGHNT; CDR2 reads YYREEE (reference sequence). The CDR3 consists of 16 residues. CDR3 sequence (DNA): TGTGCCAGCAGCACGGGGACAACGAGGAGCACAGATACGCAGTATTTT. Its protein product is CASSTGTTRSTDTQYF.

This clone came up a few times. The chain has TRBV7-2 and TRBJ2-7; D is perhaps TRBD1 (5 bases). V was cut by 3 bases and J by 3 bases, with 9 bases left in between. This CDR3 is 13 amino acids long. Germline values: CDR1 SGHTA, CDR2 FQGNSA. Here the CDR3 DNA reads TGTGCCAGCAGCTTTGGGGCCGTCTACGAGCAGTACGTC. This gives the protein CASSFGAVYEQYV.

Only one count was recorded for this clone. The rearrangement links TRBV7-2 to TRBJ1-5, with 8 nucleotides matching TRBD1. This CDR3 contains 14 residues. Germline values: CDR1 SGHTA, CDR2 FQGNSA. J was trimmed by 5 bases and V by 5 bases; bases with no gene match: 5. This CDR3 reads CASSRGQGDQPQHF. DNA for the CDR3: TGTGCCAGCAGCCGTGGACAGGGTGATCAGCCCCAGCATTTT.

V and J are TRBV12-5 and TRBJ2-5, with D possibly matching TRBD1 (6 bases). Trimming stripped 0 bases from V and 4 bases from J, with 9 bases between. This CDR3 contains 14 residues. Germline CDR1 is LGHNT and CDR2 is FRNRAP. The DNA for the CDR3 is TGTGCTAGTGGTTTGGTTGGGACAATAGAGACCCAGTACTTC. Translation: CASGLVGTIETQYF.

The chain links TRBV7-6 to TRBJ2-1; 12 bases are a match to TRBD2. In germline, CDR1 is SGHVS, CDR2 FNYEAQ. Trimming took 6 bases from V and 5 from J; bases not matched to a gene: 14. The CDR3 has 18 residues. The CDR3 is CASSPLPGTSGLNNEQFF. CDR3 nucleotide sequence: TGTGCCAGCAGTCCCTTACCCGGGACTAGCGGGCTTAACAATGAGCAGTTCTTC. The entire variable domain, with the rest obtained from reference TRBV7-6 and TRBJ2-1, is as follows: GAGVSQSPRYKVTKRGQDVALRCDPISGHVSLYWYRQALGQGPEFLTYFNYEAQQDKSGLPNDRFSAERPEGSISTLTIQRTEQRDSAMYRCASSPLPGTSGLNNEQFFGPGTRLTVL.